Below, 27 T cell receptor beta chains from the same sample are listed, as sequenced in a study of Tregs in tolerant kidney transplant recipients. Only in-frame clones appear in the TCRdb table, and some are missing; sequencing was by immunoSEQ multiplex PCR. The sample lists approximately 90,000 clones, 80% to 95% seen once, with more than 1.5% in the top ten. Recipients received nonmyeloablative bone marrow transplants from related graft donors, with transient mixed chimerism. The sequences come from CD4+ T cells from blood (PBMCs), collected 12 months after the transplant. Receptors originate from a human patient who received a combined kidney and bone marrow transplant. Some T cells here may be from the graft donor.

The CDR3 nucleotides read TGTGCCAGCAGCCCCCGCCAGACAGGGCGATTGGAGACCCAGTACTTC. Residues: CASSPRQTGRLETQYF. This rearrangement joins TRBV7-9 to TRBJ2-5, with 7 positions matching TRBD1. The CDR3 sequence is 16 residues long. Germline CDR1 is SEHNR and CDR2 is FQNEAQ (reference sequence). V shed 5 bases and J 5 bases; nucleotides not matched to a gene: 14.

V usage is TRBV27 and J usage is TRBJ1-1; D gene unclear. V dropped 6 bases and J dropped 1 base, with 12 bases sitting between them. Germline assignment: CDR1 MNHEY and CDR2 SMNVEV (reference sequence). The CDR3 is 14 amino acids. This chain's CDR3 is CASSHFGGNTEAFF. The CDR3 DNA is TGTGCCAGCAGCCACTTTGGCGGGAACACTGAAGCTTTCTTT.

The rearrangement links TRBV6-1 to TRBJ1-6; perhaps TRBD1 as D (6 bases). The CDR3 totals 14 residues. Trimming removed 5 bases from V and 7 bases from J, with 12 bases in between. Germline CDR1 and CDR2: MNHNS and SASEGT. CDR3 loop: CASSPTGKNSPLHF. DNA of the CDR3: TGTGCCAGCAGTCCGACAGGAAAGAATTCACCCCTCCACTTT.

This chain links TRBV5-4 with TRBJ2-7; D is perhaps TRBD2 (5 bases). In germline, CDR1 is SGHNT, CDR2 YYREEE (reference sequence). V lost 1 base to trimming and J lost 5 bases, with 13 bases between them. The CDR3 covers 14 residues. The CDR3 region has the DNA TGTGCCAGCAGCTTGAGATCGGGAAGGGACGAGCAGTACTTC. It is translated as CASSLRSGRDEQYF.

The chain recombines TRBV4-2 with TRBJ2-3; 9 nucleotides line up with TRBD2. The CDR3 sequence is 16 residues long. Per the germline V gene, CDR1 is LGHNA and CDR2 is YNFKEQ. After removal of 1 base from V and 1 base from J, the junction contained 3 bases not matched to a gene. The CDR3 bases are TGTGCCAGCAGCCAAGTAGTAGCGGGGGGCACAGATACGCAGTATTTT. It encodes CASSQVVAGGTDTQYF.

The chain couples TRBV30 to TRBJ1-1; D remains ambiguous. Germline CDR1 GTSNPN, CDR2 SVGIG (reference sequence). Trimming pared 2 bases from V and 3 bases from J, leaving 10 bases between. This CDR3 is 13 amino acids long. The CDR3 DNA reads TGTGCCTGGAGTTGGGAGAGGGACACTGAAGCTTTCTTT. Amino acids: CAWSWERDTEAFF. The full variable domain, in which reference TRBV30 and TRBJ1-1 provide the parts outside the CDR3, is SQTIHQWPATLVQPVGSPLSLECTVEGTSNPNLYWYRQAAGRGLQLLFYSVGIGQISSEVPQNLSASRPQDRQFILSSKKLLLSDSGFYLCAWSWERDTEAFFGQGTRLTVV.

The chain has TRBV11-2 and TRBJ2-1; 9 nucleotides match TRBD1. Trimming took 1 base from V and 4 from J; bases not matched to a gene: 2. The CDR3 has 15 amino acids. Germline-derived CDR1 and CDR2 are SGHAT and FQNNGV. The CDR3 protein is CASSLGTGDYNEQFF. Written as DNA, the CDR3 is TGTGCCAGCAGCTTAGGGACAGGGGATTACAATGAGCAGTTCTTC.

The count of this clone is one. The gene calls are TRBV2 and TRBJ2-3; D is undetermined. CDR3 length: 15 amino acids. CDR1 and CDR2 from the germline V gene are SNHLY and FYNNEI. The ends were cut back, 11 bases at V and 0 bases at J, with 18 bases in the middle. CDR3 nucleotide sequence: TGTGCCTTTACCGGTGCATCAAGTAGCACAGATACGCAGTATTTT. Translated, it gives CAFTGASSSTDTQYF.

Regarding this clone: At one boundary the junction diverges from the germline segment, which might be a read error. Distinct nucleotide sequences in the sample also encode this CDR3. The chain joins TRBV9 to TRBJ1-6; tentative D call: TRBD1 (5 bases). CDR1 is SGDLS and CDR2 is YYNGEE in the germline V gene. This CDR3 is 15 amino acids long. The CDR3 bases are TGTGCCAGCAGCCCGGGGGGTTCCTATAATTCCCCCCTCCACTTT. This translates into CASSPGGSYNSPLHF.

The chain combines TRBV11-3 with TRBJ1-2; D is perhaps TRBD1 (6 bases). V gave up 5 bases and J gave up 0 bases, with 13 bases separating them. There are 15 residues in the CDR3. CDR1 and CDR2 from the germline V gene are SGHNT and YENEEA. CDR3 protein: CASSTGTHSNYGYTF. For the CDR3, the DNA is TGTGCCAGCAGCACCGGGACACATTCTAACTATGGCTACACCTTC.

The chain is built from TRBV4-1 and TRBJ2-1; weak D call: TRBD1 (6 bases). Germline V gives CDR1 MGHRA, CDR2 YSYEKL. Trimming pared 0 bases from V and 3 bases from J, leaving 6 bases between. This CDR3 region has 14 residues. The CDR3 nucleotides read TGCGCCAGCAGCCAAGAACAGGGCTACAATGAGCAGTTCTTC. Protein: CASSQEQGYNEQFF.

The rearrangement joins TRBV7-7 to TRBJ2-2, with 10 bases aligning to TRBD2. V shed 2 bases, J shed 7 bases, and the junction held 7 bases outside the gene matches. CDR3 length: 16 residues. Germline V gives CDR1 SSHAT, CDR2 FNYEAQ (reference sequence). In nucleotides, the CDR3 is TGTGCCAGCAGCTTATGGCTAGCGGGAGTGATCGGGGAGCTGTTTTTT. Its protein product is CASSLWLAGVIGELFF.

The chain uses TRBV28 and TRBJ2-5; weak D call: TRBD1 (5 bases). This CDR3 has 14 amino acids. Trimming removed 2 bases at V and 7 bases at J, with 14 bases between. From germline, CDR1 is MDHEN and CDR2 SYDVKM. The CDR3 region is CASSLGAEVGTQYF. In nucleotides, the CDR3 is TGTGCCAGCAGTTTAGGGGCCGAGGTAGGGACCCAGTACTTC. The variable domain in full, with the rest retrieved from reference TRBV28 and TRBJ2-5, is DVKVTQSSRYLVKRTGEKVFLECVQDMDHENMFWYRQDPGLGLRLIYFSYDVKMKEKGDIPEGYSVSREKKERFSLILESASTNQTSMYLCASSLGAEVGTQYFGPGTRLLVL.

This clone was seen only once. Other nucleotide sequences in the sample specify the same CDR3. This chain connects TRBV7-2 to TRBJ1-6; 7 nucleotides align to TRBD1. V shed 5 bases, J shed 7 bases, and the junction held 8 bases outside the gene matches. Germline V CDR1 and CDR2: SGHTA, FQGNSA. This CDR3 has 15 residues. The CDR3 DNA reads TGTGCCAGCAGCCCAAACAGGGGTGACAATTCACCCCTCCACTTT. Translating gives CASSPNRGDNSPLHF.

The chain carries TRBV4-2 and TRBJ2-3; D unresolved. CDR1 and CDR2 (germline): LGHNA, YNFKEQ. This CDR3 spans 15 amino acids. V lost 1 base, J lost 4 bases, and 12 bases lay in between. The CDR3 DNA reads as TGTGCCAGCAGCCAAGGTGCGGCTCCTTCAGATACGCAGTATTTT. Its translation is CASSQGAAPSDTQYF.

CDR3 sequence reads: CASRTYRGRGNFYGYTF. The CDR3 DNA sequence: TGTGCCAGCAGGACCTACAGAGGGAGGGGAAATTTCTATGGCTACACCTTC. The V call is TRBV27, the J call TRBJ1-2; maybe TRBD1 (5 bases). The CDR3 length is 17 residues. The germline V and J ends were trimmed by 6 bases and 4 bases, with 24 bases remaining between them. Germline V CDR1 and CDR2: MNHEY, SMNVEV (reference sequence).

This chain joins TRBV4-2 and TRBJ2-3, with TRBD2 matching over 10 bases. Germline V gene lookup returns CDR1 LGHNA and CDR2 YNFKEQ. V gave up 1 base and J gave up 0 bases; unmatched junction bases: 7. The CDR3 has 18 residues. The CDR3 coding sequence is TGTGCCAGCAGCCAAGGAGGTAGCGGGAGGAGGAGCACAGATACGCAGTATTTT. Its translation is CASSQGGSGRRSTDTQYF.

V is TRBV19 and J is TRBJ2-3, with 11 bases lining up with TRBD2. The CDR3 totals 16 residues. V was pared by 9 bases and J by 3 bases, with 11 bases of the junction left unmatched. Germline CDR1 LNHDA, CDR2 SQIVND (reference sequence). This chain's CDR3 is CASRPTTSGRTDTQYF. The CDR3 nucleotides read TGTGCCAGCCGACCGACAACTAGCGGGAGAACAGATACGCAGTATTTT. The whole variable domain, filled in from reference TRBV19 and TRBJ2-3, reads DGGITQSPKYLFRKEGQNVTLSCEQNLNHDAMYWYRQDPGQGLRLIYYSQIVNDFQKGDIAEGYSVSREKKESFPLTVTSAQKNPTAFYLCASRPTTSGRTDTQYFGPGTRLTVL.

This chain uses TRBV5-1 with TRBJ1-2, with 7 positions matching TRBD1. V shed 4 bases and J 4 bases; nucleotides not matched to a gene: 10. Germline CDR1 SGHRS, CDR2 YFSETQ. The CDR3 sequence is 15 residues long. CDR3 amino acids: CASSIGAGGSYGYTF. Here the CDR3 DNA reads TGCGCCAGCAGCATTGGGGCAGGGGGGTCCTATGGCTACACCTTC.

V is TRBV25-1 and J is TRBJ1-5; 9 bases fit TRBD1. The length of the CDR3 is 15 residues. The ends lost 1 base at V and 7 bases at J; junction bases unmatched: 5. The germline V gene encodes CDR1 MGHDK and CDR2 SYGVNS. The CDR3 loop reads CASSESGQGVQPQHF. The CDR3 region has the DNA TGTGCCAGCAGTGAATCGGGACAGGGTGTCCAGCCCCAGCATTTT.

In DNA, the CDR3 is TGTGCCAGTAGTCAAGGAGTGCTAGCGGGCTACGAGCAGTACTTC. Translated: CASSQGVLAGYEQYF. The rearrangement uses TRBV19 and TRBJ2-7; TRBD2 aligns across 8 bases. The CDR3 consists of 15 residues. J lost 3 bases, V lost 5 bases, and 9 bases had no gene match. Germline lookup yields CDR1 LNHDA and CDR2 SQIVND (reference sequence).

This chain uses TRBV9 with TRBJ1-4, with 7 bases identical to TRBD1. CDR3 length: 16 residues. Trimming cost V 0 bases and J 8 bases; bases outside gene matches: 10. From germline, CDR1 is SGDLS and CDR2 YYNGEE. The CDR3 protein is CASSVGGGGVGEKLFF. CDR3 sequence (DNA): TGTGCCAGCAGCGTAGGAGGGGGCGGGGTTGGAGAAAAACTGTTTTTT.

The chain combines TRBV9 with TRBJ2-2, with 15 bases identical to TRBD2. Germline V CDR1 and CDR2: SGDLS, YYNGEE. This CDR3 is built from 17 residues. J was trimmed by 7 bases and V by 1 base; bases with no gene match: 5. The CDR3 sequence is CASSVRGLAGGDGELFF. In nucleotides, the CDR3 is TGTGCCAGCAGCGTAAGAGGACTAGCGGGGGGGGACGGGGAGCTGTTTTTT.

The rearrangement links TRBV2 to TRBJ2-3; TRBD2 is a possible D gene (7 bases). This CDR3 is built from 14 residues. Germline V gene sequence: CDR1 SNHLY, CDR2 FYNNEI. Trimming took off 10 bases at V and 2 bases at J, with 16 bases between the two ends. The CDR3 DNA follows: TGTGCCACGCGGGGGCCAATTCCCACAGATACGCAGTATTTT. It encodes CATRGPIPTDTQYF.

This chain uses TRBV2 with TRBJ2-5, with 10 bases aligning to TRBD2. This CDR3 is built from 18 residues. Germline trimming cut 3 bases from V and 5 bases from J; bases unmatched to any gene: 15. CDR1 is SNHLY and CDR2 is FYNNEI in the germline V gene. The CDR3 DNA reads TGTGCCAGCAGTGAGGTTAAGGAGCGGGGGGGATCCGGGGAGACCCAGTACTTC. This codes for CASSEVKERGGSGETQYF.

The gene calls are TRBV4-2 and TRBJ1-2; 8 bases are a match to TRBD1. The V gene end was trimmed by 0 bases and the J gene end by 4 bases; junction bases not matched to a gene: 4. Germline V CDR1 and CDR2: LGHNA, YNFKEQ. CDR3 length: 15 residues. Here the CDR3 reads CASSQDWGQVYGYTF. The DNA for the CDR3 is TGTGCCAGCAGCCAAGACTGGGGACAGGTCTATGGCTACACCTTC.

The J gene is TRBJ1-1, the V gene TRBV5-1; D not certain. The CDR3 loop spans 13 amino acids. Germline V gene data show CDR1 as SGHRS and CDR2 as YFSETQ. Trimming stripped 0 bases from V and 0 bases from J, with 3 bases between. This CDR3 is CASSLELNTEAFF. The CDR3 DNA reads as TGCGCCAGCAGCTTGGAGCTGAACACTGAAGCTTTCTTT.